These 21 T cell receptor beta chains share one sample of origin, sequenced in a study of human T cells and chemical hapten exposure. Each CDR3 protein is one row after TCRdb ran MiXCR on the RACE reads. This table holds some 150,000 distinct CDR3 sequences, about 12% found once. Indicated time point: patch test 2, 6 weeks after DPC sensitization. Treatment specified: therapeutic diphenylcyclopropenone sensitization with weekly scalp DPC. The specimen comprised whole blood, sampled in connection with sensitization to the hapten diphenylcyclopropenone (DPC). Receptor source: a woman between 45 and 60 years old with alopecia areata. Some clones in this sample may be carry-over from other donors' samples.

The chain carries TRBV5-6 and TRBJ2-4; 7 bases are shared with TRBD1. Germline-derived CDR1 and CDR2 are SGHDT and YYEEEE. The CDR3 extends over 15 amino acids. The V segment lost 0 bases and the J segment 6 bases; nucleotides outside the gene matches: 6. The CDR3 reads CASSLGRGGANIQYF. CDR3 in DNA: TGTGCCAGCAGCTTGGGACGAGGGGGCGCAAACATTCAGTACTTC.

Many counts were recorded for this clonotype. V is TRBV11-2 and J is TRBJ2-4; D may match TRBD1 or TRBD2 (5 bases each). With 5 bases removed from V and 5 bases from J, the gap between germline ends came to 19 bases. CDR3 length equals 16 residues. The germline CDR1 and CDR2 sequences are SGHAT and FQNNGV. As DNA, the CDR3 is TGTGCCAGCAGCCCTAGTGGTTCAGGGAGTCAAAACATTCAGTACTTC. Translated: CASSPSGSGSQNIQYF.

This clonotype came up a few times. V gene TRBV25-1 combines with J gene TRBJ1-1; 8 bases align to TRBD1. This CDR3 is built from 12 residues. After removal of 3 bases from V and 10 bases from J, the junction contained 4 bases not matched to a gene. Germline V gene sequence: CDR1 MGHDK, CDR2 SYGVNS. For the CDR3, the DNA is TGTGCCAGCAGTGAGCCAGGGGGCAGAGCTTTCTTT. It yields the protein CASSEPGGRAFF.

In its sample, this clonotype was seen a few times. The genes are TRBV12-3 or TRBV12-4 and TRBJ2-4; 9 bases are shared with TRBD1. CDR3 length: 15 amino acids. Germline trimming cut 4 bases from V and 4 bases from J; bases unmatched to any gene: 5. CDR3 nucleotide sequence: TGTGCCAGCAGTTGGCCCGACAGGGGGAAAAACATTCAGTACTTC. As protein: CASSWPDRGKNIQYF.

This clonotype was counted once. This may be a read error: a much more frequent sequence differs by one nucleotide. V gene TRBV7-8 combines with J gene TRBJ2-7, with D possibly being TRBD2 (5 bases). Per the germline V gene, CDR1 is SGHVS and CDR2 is FQNEAQ. V dropped 1 base and J dropped 0 bases, with 13 bases sitting between them. The CDR3 loop spans 16 amino acids. The CDR3 spells CASSLVRGLPSYEQYF. The CDR3 region has the DNA TGTGCCAGCAGCTTAGTCCGCGGGCTACCCTCCTACGAGCAGTACTTC. Full variable domain (rest looked up from reference TRBV7-8 and TRBJ2-7): GAGVSQSPRYKVAKRGQDVALRCDPISGHVSLFWYQQALGQGPEFLTYFQNEAQLDKSGLPSDRFFAERPEGSVSTLKIQRTQQEDSAVYLCASSLVRGLPSYEQYFGPGTRLTVT.

The chain couples TRBV5-1 to TRBJ2-7; the D gene is possibly TRBD2 (5 bases). In germline, CDR1 is SGHRS, CDR2 YFSETQ. The CDR3 sequence is 14 residues long. V was cut by 4 bases and J by 5 bases, with 16 bases left in between. The CDR3 DNA is TGCGCCAGCAGCCCGGACGGGGTAAGGAACGAGCAGTACTTC. It specifies CASSPDGVRNEQYF.

J is TRBJ2-3 and V is TRBV6-1; TRBD2 aligns across 8 bases. V was clipped by 7 bases and J by 3 bases; unmatched bases: 6. Germline values: CDR1 MNHNS, CDR2 SASEGT. CDR3 length equals 14 residues. The CDR3 loop is CASTEGGGTDTQYF. For the CDR3, the DNA is TGTGCCAGCACGGAGGGCGGGGGGACAGATACGCAGTATTTT.

The V call is TRBV18, the J call TRBJ2-5; 8 bases line up with TRBD2. The CDR3 covers 16 residues. Germline V lookup: CDR1 KGHSH, CDR2 LQKENI. The junction had 10 bases not matched to a gene; V was cut back by 2 bases and J by 5 bases. The CDR3 DNA reads TGTGCCAGCTCACCAGGTCCCGGGACTAGGGGTGAGACCCAGTACTTC. Protein: CASSPGPGTRGETQYF.

This clonotype was picked up a small number of times. The V and J genes are TRBV5-6 and TRBJ2-5, with 7 positions matching TRBD1. Germline V gene sequence: CDR1 SGHDT, CDR2 YYEEEE. J was trimmed by 3 bases and V by 2 bases; bases with no gene match: 1. This CDR3 has 13 amino acids. As DNA, the CDR3 is TGTGCCAGCAGCTTCGGGACAGAAGAGACCCAGTACTTC. Its translation: CASSFGTEETQYF. The full variable domain, its missing parts supplied by reference TRBV5-6 and TRBJ2-5, is DAGVTQSPTHLIKTRGQQVTLRCSPKSGHDTVSWYQQALGQGPQFIFQYYEEEERQRGNFPDRFSGHQFPNYSSELNVNALLLGDSALYLCASSFGTEETQYFGPGTRLLVL.

CDR3 amino acids: CASSLDRGDNTEAFF. CDR3 DNA sequence: TGTGCCAGCAGCTTAGACAGGGGGGATAACACTGAAGCTTTCTTT. The V and J genes are TRBV7-8 and TRBJ1-1, with 8 bases that match TRBD1. Trimming cost V 1 base and J 2 bases; bases outside gene matches: 3. The CDR3 is 15 amino acids. In germline, CDR1 is SGHVS, CDR2 FQNEAQ.

This clonotype was observed many times. V gene TRBV4-2 combines with J gene TRBJ1-1; possible D gene TRBD1, 5 bases. Germline assignment: CDR1 LGHNA and CDR2 YNFKEQ. The CDR3 loop spans 14 amino acids. V lost 0 bases and J 7 bases, leaving 12 bases between the germline ends. The CDR3 reads CASSQDDPQVEAFF. CDR3 nucleotides: TGTGCCAGCAGCCAAGATGACCCACAGGTTGAAGCTTTCTTT.

This clonotype was found a few times. J is TRBJ2-1 and V is TRBV14; 13 bases line up with TRBD2. Germline CDR1 reads SGHDN; CDR2 reads FVKESK. The CDR3 runs to 17 residues. Germline trimming cut 4 bases from V and 7 bases from J; bases unmatched to any gene: 10. CDR3 coding DNA: TGTGCCAGCAGCCCCGGGACTAGCGGGGCGGCGTGGAATGAGCAGTTCTTC. Translation gives CASSPGTSGAAWNEQFF.

This clonotype has a count of ten or more. Written as DNA, the CDR3 is TGTGCCAGCAGTTTAATGACAGATACGCAGTATTTT. This gives the protein CASSLMTDTQYF. This sequence joins TRBV28 and TRBJ2-3; D is undetermined. Looked up from germline, CDR1 is MDHEN and CDR2 is SYDVKM. V dropped 2 bases and J dropped 3 bases, with 3 bases sitting between them. The CDR3 sequence is 12 residues long.

The CDR3 protein is CASSYTWTGTYEQYF. CDR3 nucleotides: TGTGCCAGCAGTTACACCTGGACAGGGACCTACGAGCAGTACTTC. V usage is TRBV6-2 or TRBV6-3 and J usage is TRBJ2-7; TRBD1 aligns across 8 bases. The CDR3 is 15 amino acids. V lost 2 bases, J lost 2 bases, and 5 bases stayed unmatched. Germline assignment: CDR1 MNHEY and CDR2 SVGEGT.

There are many counts of this clonotype. The rearrangement links TRBV10-2 to TRBJ2-1; D gene ambiguous. Germline lookup yields CDR1 WSHSY and CDR2 SAAADI. The CDR3 runs 14 residues. V lost 7 bases and J lost 3, with 13 bases in between. As DNA, the CDR3 is TGCGCCAGCAAAGTACACCGTAACTACAATGAGCAGTTCTTC. Residues: CASKVHRNYNEQFF.

There are a few counts of this clonotype. V gene TRBV19 combines with J gene TRBJ1-5, with D perhaps matching TRBD1 (5 bases). This CDR3 contains 12 residues. Germline V gene lookup returns CDR1 LNHDA and CDR2 SQIVND (reference sequence). Trimming stripped 6 bases from V and 6 bases from J, with 9 bases between. The CDR3 nucleotides are TGTGCCAGTAGCGTAGGGACTCAGCCCCAGCATTTT. Translated: CASSVGTQPQHF.

There are a few counts of this clonotype. This chain uses TRBV24-1 with TRBJ2-1, with a weak D call TRBD2 (5 bases). The CDR3 runs to 13 residues. With 5 bases removed from V and 8 bases from J, the gap between germline ends came to 12 bases. CDR1 and CDR2 (germline): KGHDR, SFDVKD. The CDR3: CATSGGPTDEQFF. CDR3 nucleotides: TGTGCCACCAGTGGAGGGCCTACGGATGAGCAGTTCTTC.

This clonotype has only a few counts. The chain combines TRBV30 with TRBJ2-3; D may correspond to TRBD1 or TRBD2 (6 bases each). This CDR3 spans 13 amino acids. The germline CDR1 and CDR2 sequences are GTSNPN and SVGIG (reference sequence). Trimming took 4 bases from V and 9 from J, leaving 17 bases between them. For the CDR3, the DNA is TGTGCCTGGAAGTCGGGGGCTTCATTGACGCAGTATTTT. It yields the protein CAWKSGASLTQYF.

The rearrangement links TRBV16 to TRBJ2-1; D gene unclear. This CDR3 is built from 12 residues. Germline assignment: CDR1 KGHSY and CDR2 FQNENV. Trimming pared 3 bases from V and 4 bases from J, leaving 4 bases between. CDR3 DNA sequence: TGTGCCAGCAGCCACGTATACAATGAGCAGTTCTTC. It encodes CASSHVYNEQFF.

This clonotype turned up a few times. The V gene is TRBV28, the J gene TRBJ2-7; 9 nucleotides match TRBD2. The CDR3 sequence is 16 residues long. V lost 2 bases, J lost 9 bases, and 14 bases stayed unmatched. Germline V gene sequence: CDR1 MDHEN, CDR2 SYDVKM. The CDR3 nucleotides read TGTGCCAGCAGTTTAGTCTACGCGGGAGGGCGAGAGAGGCAGTACTTC. Its protein product is CASSLVYAGGRERQYF. The entire variable domain, with the rest obtained from reference TRBV28 and TRBJ2-7, is as follows: DVKVTQSSRYLVKRTGEKVFLECVQDMDHENMFWYRQDPGLGLRLIYFSYDVKMKEKGDIPEGYSVSREKKERFSLILESASTNQTSMYLCASSLVYAGGRERQYFGPGTRLTVT.

This clonotype was counted a few times. The J gene is TRBJ2-3, the V gene TRBV2; D ambiguous. Germline CDR1 and CDR2: SNHLY and FYNNEI. Trimming shortened V by 2 bases and J by 4 bases, and 13 bases separated the two germline ends. CDR3 length: 15 amino acids. The CDR3 DNA reads as TGTGCCAGCAGTGAACCGGTCCCTAGGCCAGATACGCAGTATTTT. The encoded protein is CASSEPVPRPDTQYF.